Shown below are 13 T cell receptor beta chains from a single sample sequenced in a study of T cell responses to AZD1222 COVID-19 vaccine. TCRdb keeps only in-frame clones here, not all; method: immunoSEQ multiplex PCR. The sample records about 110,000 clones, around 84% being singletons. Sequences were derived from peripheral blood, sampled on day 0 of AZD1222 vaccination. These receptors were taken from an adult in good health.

This chain's CDR3 is CASSLLGDSYEQYF. CDR3 DNA sequence: TGTGCCAGCAGCTTGCTGGGGGACTCCTACGAGCAGTACTTC. The gene calls are TRBV5-4 and TRBJ2-7; D might be TRBD1 or TRBD2, each matching 5 bases. The V and J ends lost 1 base and 0 bases respectively, with 8 bases between them. The CDR3 contains 14 residues. Germline lookup yields CDR1 SGHNT and CDR2 YYREEE (reference sequence).

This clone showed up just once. The CDR3 bases are TGTGCCAGCAGTCCGAGGGCGGGGAACCAAGAGACCCAGTACTTC. Translated, it gives CASSPRAGNQETQYF. This rearrangement joins TRBV6-5 to TRBJ2-5; TRBD2 is a possible D gene (6 bases). Germline V CDR1 and CDR2: MNHEY, SVGAGI. With 5 bases removed from V and 0 bases from J, the gap between germline ends came to 13 bases. CDR3 length: 15 amino acids.

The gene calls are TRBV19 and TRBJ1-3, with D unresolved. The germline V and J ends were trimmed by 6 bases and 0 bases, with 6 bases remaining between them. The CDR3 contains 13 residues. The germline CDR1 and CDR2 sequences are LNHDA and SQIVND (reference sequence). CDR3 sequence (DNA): TGTGCCAGTAGGCCGAGCTCTGGAAACACCATATATTTT. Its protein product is CASRPSSGNTIYF.

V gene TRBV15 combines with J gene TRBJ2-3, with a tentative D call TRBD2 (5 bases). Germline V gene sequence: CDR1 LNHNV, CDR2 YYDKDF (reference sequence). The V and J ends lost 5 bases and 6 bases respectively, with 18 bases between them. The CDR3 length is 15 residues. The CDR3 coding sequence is TGTGCCACCAGCGGGGTGGCGGGCCCCCCCGATACGCAGTATTTT. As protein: CATSGVAGPPDTQYF.

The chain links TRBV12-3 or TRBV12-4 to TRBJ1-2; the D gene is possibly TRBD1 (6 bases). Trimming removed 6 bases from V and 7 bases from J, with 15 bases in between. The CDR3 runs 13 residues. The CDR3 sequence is CASRPRGSGGYTF. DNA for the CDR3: TGTGCCAGCAGGCCCAGGGGTTCGGGTGGCTACACCTTC.

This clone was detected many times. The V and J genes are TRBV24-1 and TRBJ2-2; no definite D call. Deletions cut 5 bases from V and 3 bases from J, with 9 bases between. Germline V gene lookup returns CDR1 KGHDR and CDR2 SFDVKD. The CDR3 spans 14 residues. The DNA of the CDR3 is TGTGCCACCAGTGCAAGGACCTACACCGGGGAGCTGTTTTTT. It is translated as CATSARTYTGELFF.

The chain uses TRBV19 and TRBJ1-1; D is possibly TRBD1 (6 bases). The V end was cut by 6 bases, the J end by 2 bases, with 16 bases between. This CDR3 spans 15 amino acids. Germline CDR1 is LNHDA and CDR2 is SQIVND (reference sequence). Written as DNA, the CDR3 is TGTGCCAGTAGATACAATACAGGGATTAACACTGAAGCTTTCTTT. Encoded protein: CASRYNTGINTEAFF.

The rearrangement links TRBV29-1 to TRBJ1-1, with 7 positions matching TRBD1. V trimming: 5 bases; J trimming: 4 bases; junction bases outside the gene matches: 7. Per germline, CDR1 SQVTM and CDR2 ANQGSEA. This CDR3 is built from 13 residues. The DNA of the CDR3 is TGCAGCGTTTGTGTAGCAGGGGGCACTGAAGCTTTCTTT. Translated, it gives CSVCVAGGTEAFF.

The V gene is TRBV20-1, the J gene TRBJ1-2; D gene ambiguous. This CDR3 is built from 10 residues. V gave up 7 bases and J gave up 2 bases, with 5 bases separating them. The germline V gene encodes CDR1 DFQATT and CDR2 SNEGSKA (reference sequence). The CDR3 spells CSGENYGYTF. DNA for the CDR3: TGCAGTGGAGAGAACTATGGCTACACCTTC.

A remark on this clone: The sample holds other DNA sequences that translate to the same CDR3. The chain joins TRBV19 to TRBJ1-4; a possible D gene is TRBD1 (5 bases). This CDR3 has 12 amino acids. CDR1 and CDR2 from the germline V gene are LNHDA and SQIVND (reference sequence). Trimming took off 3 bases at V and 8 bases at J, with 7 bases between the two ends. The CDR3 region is CASSIRGEKLFF. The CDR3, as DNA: TGTGCCAGTAGTATTAGGGGAGAAAAACTGTTTTTT.

The CDR3 nucleotides are TGCAGCGTTGGAGAGGGAAGTAATTCACCCCTCCACTTT. This encodes CSVGEGSNSPLHF. J is TRBJ1-6 and V is TRBV29-1, with no clear D. CDR3 length equals 13 residues. Between the trimmed V and J ends, which lost 4 bases and 6 bases, there was a span of 10 bases. Germline V lookup: CDR1 SQVTM, CDR2 ANQGSEA.

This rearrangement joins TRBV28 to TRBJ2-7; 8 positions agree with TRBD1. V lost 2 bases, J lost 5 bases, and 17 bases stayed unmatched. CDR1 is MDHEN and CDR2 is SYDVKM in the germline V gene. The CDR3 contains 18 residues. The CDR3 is CASSLPDPFQGASDEQYF. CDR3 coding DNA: TGTGCCAGCAGTTTACCCGACCCTTTCCAGGGGGCCAGTGACGAGCAGTACTTC.

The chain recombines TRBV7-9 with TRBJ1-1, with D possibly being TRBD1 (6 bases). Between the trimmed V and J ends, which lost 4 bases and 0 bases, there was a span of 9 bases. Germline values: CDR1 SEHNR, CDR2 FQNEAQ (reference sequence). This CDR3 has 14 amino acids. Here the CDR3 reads CASSSRGLNTEAFF. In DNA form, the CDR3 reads TGTGCCAGCAGCTCCAGGGGCCTGAACACTGAAGCTTTCTTT.